These 23 T cell receptor beta chains came from one sample sequenced in a study of blood T cell repertoires in COVID-19. TCRdb's table, derived via immunoSEQ multiplex PCR, lists solely in-frame clones and lacks some. The sample lists 250,000 to 300,000 clones, about 90% occurring once. Material: peripheral blood. The source of these receptors is a woman aged 70-85 years with COVID-19, enrolled during active disease.

V gene TRBV19 combines with J gene TRBJ1-5, with D unresolved. The V gene lost 2 bases and the J gene lost 3 bases, with 5 bases spanning the gap. CDR1 and CDR2 (germline): LNHDA, SQIVND (reference sequence). CDR3 length: 13 amino acids. Written as DNA, the CDR3 is TGTGCCAGTAGTATACAGTCCAATCAGCCCCAGCATTTT. Residues: CASSIQSNQPQHF.

The chain recombines TRBV4-3 with TRBJ1-4; TRBD1 matches at 8 bases. This CDR3 is 16 amino acids long. The V segment lost 3 bases and the J segment 6 bases; nucleotides outside the gene matches: 9. Germline values: CDR1 LGHNA, CDR2 YSLEER. The CDR3 is CASSQGPGQAHEKLFF. The CDR3 bases are TGCGCCAGCAGCCAGGGACCGGGACAGGCGCATGAAAAACTGTTTTTT.

J is TRBJ1-6 and V is TRBV4-1; possible D gene TRBD1, 6 bases. Trimming pared 0 bases from V and 2 bases from J, leaving 11 bases between. CDR1 is MGHRA and CDR2 is YSYEKL in the germline V gene. The CDR3 sequence is 17 residues long. This CDR3 is CASSQETGRAYNSPLHF. Written as DNA, the CDR3 is TGCGCCAGCAGCCAAGAGACAGGAAGGGCCTATAATTCACCCCTCCACTTT.

This clone showed up just once. The V gene is TRBV7-2, the J gene TRBJ2-7; TRBD2 matches at 7 bases. Germline-derived CDR1 and CDR2 are SGHTA and FQGNSA. With 0 bases clipped from V and 1 base from J, the junction kept 3 bases outside the gene matches. CDR3 length equals 15 residues. The CDR3 loop reads CASSLAGGVSYEQYF. The CDR3 bases are TGTGCCAGCAGCTTAGCGGGAGGGGTGTCCTACGAGCAGTACTTC. The full variable domain, its missing parts supplied by reference TRBV7-2 and TRBJ2-7, is GAGVSQSPSNKVTEKGKDVELRCDPISGHTALYWYRQSLGQGLEFLIYFQGNSAPDKSGLPSDRFSAERTGGSVSTLTIQRTQQEDSAVYLCASSLAGGVSYEQYFGPGTRLTVT.

The V call is TRBV30, the J call TRBJ1-6; a weak D match, TRBD1 (6 bases). Germline V gene sequence: CDR1 GTSNPN, CDR2 SVGIG (reference sequence). The CDR3 is 16 amino acids. Trimming left V 0 bases short and J 0 bases short, with 9 bases between. The CDR3 region has the DNA TGTGCCTGGAGTGTAACAGGGAGCTCCTATAATTCACCCCTCCACTTT. It yields the protein CAWSVTGSSYNSPLHF.

The chain is built from TRBV10-3 and TRBJ1-4, with 7 bases matching TRBD1. Trimming removed 6 bases from V and 7 bases from J; junction bases left unmatched: 11. This CDR3 has 15 residues. Looked up from germline, CDR1 is ENHRY and CDR2 is SYGVKD. The CDR3 coding sequence is TGTGCCATCAGCCCGGTCGGGACAGATACTGAAAAACTGTTTTTT. Its protein is CAISPVGTDTEKLFF.

The chain links TRBV7-8 to TRBJ1-3, with D hard to call. This CDR3 region has 13 residues. V gave up 7 bases and J gave up 0 bases, with 7 bases separating them. The germline V gene encodes CDR1 SGHVS and CDR2 FQNEAQ. In nucleotides, the CDR3 is TGTGCCAGCATCAAGAGCTCTGGAAACACCATATATTTT. Translated: CASIKSSGNTIYF.

The J gene is TRBJ1-2, the V gene TRBV18, with D maybe TRBD1 (5 bases). V lost 3 bases and J 8 bases, leaving 19 bases between the germline ends. CDR3 length equals 15 residues. The germline V gene has CDR1 KGHSH and CDR2 LQKENI. Written as DNA, the CDR3 is TGTGCCAGCTCACCCGAGAGTTCAGGGACTGGCGGCTACACCTTC. Protein sequence: CASSPESSGTGGYTF.

The chain uses TRBV11-2 and TRBJ1-1; D perhaps matches TRBD1 (5 bases). Germline V lookup: CDR1 SGHAT, CDR2 FQNNGV. Between the trimmed V and J ends, which lost 2 bases and 0 bases, there was a span of 13 bases. The CDR3 runs to 16 residues. The CDR3 DNA reads as TGTGCCAGCAGCTTAAAATTAGGGGTGGTGAACACTGAAGCTTTCTTT. It codes for CASSLKLGVVNTEAFF.

This CDR3 reads CASSQEGASGRTGSNEQFF. The CDR3 DNA reads TGTGCCAGCAGCCAAGAGGGGGCTAGCGGGAGGACCGGTAGCAATGAGCAGTTCTTC. V is TRBV3-1 (or the pseudogene TRBV3-2) and J is TRBJ2-1; 11 positions agree with TRBD2. The CDR3 spans 19 residues. The ends lost 0 bases at V and 6 bases at J; junction bases unmatched: 13. CDR1 is LGHDT, CDR2 YNNKEL, per germline (reference sequence).

With regard to this clone: One end of the junction does not line up with germline, which may come from a read error. The chain has TRBV30 and TRBJ1-1; no firm D call. Germline loops: CDR1 GTSNPN, CDR2 SVGIG (reference sequence). CDR3 length: 13 residues. The CDR3 is CAWSDLAGSDAFF. In DNA form, the CDR3 reads TGTGCCTGGAGTGATCTGGCGGGCTCTGACGCTTTCTTT.

V gene TRBV4-1 combines with J gene TRBJ2-7; 10 bases map to TRBD1. J lost 1 base, V lost 0 bases, and 6 bases had no gene match. The CDR3 loop spans 17 amino acids. Germline-derived CDR1 and CDR2 are MGHRA and YSYEKL. In DNA form, the CDR3 reads TGCGCCAGCAGCCAAGATGGAGGACAGGGGGTTTCCTACGAGCAGTACTTC. Protein sequence: CASSQDGGQGVSYEQYF.

The chain has TRBV9 and TRBJ1-5, with D possibly being TRBD1 (5 bases). The CDR3 length is 15 residues. The germline V gene has CDR1 SGDLS and CDR2 YYNGEE. Trimming pared 0 bases from V and 2 bases from J, leaving 9 bases between. The CDR3 DNA reads as TGTGCCAGCAGCGTAGGGGGCTCTGGCAATCAGCCCCAGCATTTT. This codes for CASSVGGSGNQPQHF.

This clone was counted between two and nine times. The chain is built from TRBV6-1 and TRBJ1-2; 9 nucleotides match TRBD1. V shed 2 bases, J shed 7 bases, and the junction held 11 bases outside the gene matches. This CDR3 region has 16 residues. Germline loops: CDR1 MNHNS, CDR2 SASEGT. CDR3 nucleotide sequence: TGTGCCAGCAGTGAACTACCACAGGGGGCATTAGCTGGCTACACCTTC. Residues: CASSELPQGALAGYTF.

Comments on this clone: Other DNA sequences in this specimen translate into the identical CDR3. This chain joins TRBV5-1 and TRBJ2-7; 13 bases align to TRBD2. This CDR3 is 15 amino acids long. Trimming took 0 bases from V and 3 from J; bases not matched to a gene: 0. Germline V gene sequence: CDR1 SGHRS, CDR2 YFSETQ. CDR3 sequence reads: CASSLGTSGSYEQYF. The CDR3 DNA reads as TGCGCCAGCAGCTTGGGGACTAGCGGGAGCTACGAGCAGTACTTC. Based on the CDR3 plus reference TRBV5-1 and TRBJ2-7, the full variable domain is KAGVTQTPRYLIKTRGQQVTLSCSPISGHRSVSWYQQTPGQGLQFLFEYFSETQRNKGNFPGRFSGRQFSNSRSEMNVSTLELGDSALYLCASSLGTSGSYEQYFGPGTRLTVT.

This clone appeared once. V is TRBV6-5 and J is TRBJ2-1; D is perhaps TRBD1 (6 bases). The V and J ends lost 6 bases and 6 bases respectively, with 12 bases between them. This CDR3 is built from 13 residues. Germline assignment: CDR1 MNHEY and CDR2 SVGAGI. The CDR3 protein is CASSYRGSNEQFF. The CDR3 DNA is TGTGCCAGCAGCTATAGGGGGTCCAATGAGCAGTTCTTC.

The chain joins TRBV15 to TRBJ2-5; 9 bases align to TRBD1. After removal of 0 bases from V and 5 bases from J, the junction contained 4 bases not matched to a gene. Germline V gene lookup returns CDR1 LNHNV and CDR2 YYDKDF (reference sequence). This CDR3 contains 15 residues. CDR3 coding DNA: TGTGCCACCAGCAGAGAACAGGGGGCGGCGGAGACCCAGTACTTC. Translation: CATSREQGAAETQYF.

The chain joins TRBV19 to TRBJ1-5, with D perhaps TRBD1 (6 bases). Germline CDR1 reads LNHDA; CDR2 reads SQIVND (reference sequence). V was cut by 1 base and J by 1 base, with 14 bases left in between. The CDR3 has 17 residues. The CDR3 sequence: CASSIGRGEMSNQPQHF. The CDR3, as DNA: TGTGCCAGTAGTATAGGCAGGGGAGAAATGAGCAATCAGCCCCAGCATTTT.

This sequence joins TRBV19 and TRBJ1-3, with D possibly TRBD1 on 6 matching bases. The V and J ends lost 6 bases and 4 bases respectively, with 13 bases between them. CDR3 size: 14 residues. Germline V lookup: CDR1 LNHDA, CDR2 SQIVND (reference sequence). The CDR3 here is CASSRSGQGNTIYF. CDR3 nucleotide sequence: TGTGCCAGTAGCAGGTCGGGACAAGGAAACACCATATATTTT.

The chain recombines TRBV21-1 with TRBJ2-7; TRBD2, as called in the table, went unchecked against the DNA. TRBV21-1 is a pseudogene segment. There are 14 residues in the CDR3. The CDR3 DNA reads as TGTGCCAGCAGCAATAGCGGGAGGGCCAACGAGCAGTACTTC. Protein sequence: CASSNSGRANEQYF.

There are a few counts of this clone. The rearrangement uses TRBV6-2 or TRBV6-3 and TRBJ2-5; a weak D match, TRBD2 (5 bases). The germline gives CDR1 MNHEY, CDR2 SVGEGT. Trimming shortened V by 5 bases and J by 2 bases, and 9 bases separated the two germline ends. The CDR3 spans 13 residues. The CDR3 nucleotides are TGTGCCAGCAGTGGCGGGCCTCAAGAGACCCAGTACTTC. It is translated as CASSGGPQETQYF.

The chain couples TRBV19 to TRBJ1-2; D perhaps matches TRBD1 (5 bases). Per germline, CDR1 LNHDA and CDR2 SQIVND (reference sequence). Trimming left V 4 bases short and J 4 bases short, with 19 bases between. This CDR3 region has 16 residues. In nucleotides, the CDR3 is TGTGCCAGTAGTACTCTTAGGGGTCAAGCTCCCTATGGCTACACCTTC. Amino acids: CASSTLRGQAPYGYTF.

V and J are TRBV28 and TRBJ1-5; a weak D match, TRBD1 (5 bases). The CDR3 contains 14 residues. Germline-derived CDR1 and CDR2 are MDHEN and SYDVKM. V was trimmed by 5 bases and J by 4 bases, leaving 12 bases between them. In nucleotides, the CDR3 is TGTGCCAGCAGTATAAGGGGTGGTAATCAGCCCCAGCATTTT. This codes for CASSIRGGNQPQHF. Full variable domain (missing parts from reference TRBV28 and TRBJ1-5): DVKVTQSSRYLVKRTGEKVFLECVQDMDHENMFWYRQDPGLGLRLIYFSYDVKMKEKGDIPEGYSVSREKKERFSLILESASTNQTSMYLCASSIRGGNQPQHFGDGTRLSIL.